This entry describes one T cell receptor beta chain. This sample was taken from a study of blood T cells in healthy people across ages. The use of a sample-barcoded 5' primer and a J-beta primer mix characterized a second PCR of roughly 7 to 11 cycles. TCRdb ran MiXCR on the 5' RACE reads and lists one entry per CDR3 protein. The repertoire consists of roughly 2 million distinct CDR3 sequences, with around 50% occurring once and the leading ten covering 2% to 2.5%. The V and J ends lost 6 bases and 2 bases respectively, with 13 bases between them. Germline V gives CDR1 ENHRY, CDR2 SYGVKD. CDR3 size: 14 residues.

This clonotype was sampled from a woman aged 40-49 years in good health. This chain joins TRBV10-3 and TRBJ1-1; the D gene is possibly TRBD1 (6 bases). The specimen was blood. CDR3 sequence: CAISLGTSNTEAFF. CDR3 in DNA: TGTGCCATCAGCTTAGGGACATCAAACACTGAAGCTTTCTTT.